The present entry profiles one T cell receptor (beta chain) with its context. This clonotype has ten or more counts. The clone's antigen remains unknown. Base-call qualities are not available, and no considerably larger clone is one nucleotide away. All donors were healthy Caucasians. Three pairs of female monozygotic twins, all aged about 18 to 29 years, made up the twin cohort. Positive isolation kits from Invitrogen were used to isolate the CD4+ and CD8+ T cell populations. The record originates from a study of identical twins (dated by TCRdb to between 2015 and 2016). About the investigation overall: The study deep-sequenced TCR alpha and beta repertoires from monozygotic twins, unrelated adults of various ages and cord blood to test whether fetal clonotypes persist. To rule out contamination, the twin experiments were replicated at different times with different library preparation protocols. Points the paper makes about the study in general: Abundant cord blood beta clonotypes had fewer insertions, young adult naive repertoires showed a similar but weaker trend, and memory repertoires showed no such trend. Compared with coincidental sharing between unrelated individuals, an excess of low generation-probability sequences was observed among out-of-frame TCR alpha sequences shared between twins. Zero-insertion analyses could be partly confounded by invariant T cells such as MAIT and iNKT, although diverse VJ usage argued against such confounding for most clonotypes. In monozygotic twins, out-of-frame TCR alpha sharing was systematically underestimated by recombination models, although the models agreed with sharing between unrelated individuals. A weaker excess of twin sharing was found in beta out-of-frame sequences because the signal-to-noise ratio was lowered by fewer shared sequences. Because the same donors could not be followed over many years, conclusions were based on cross-sectional statistical analysis.

Receptor amplification or capture employed 5' RACE. The sequencer was an Illumina HiSeq 2000. Template switching introduced a universal primer binding site; the final cDNA contained a unique molecular identifier, enabling accurate counting of TCR cDNA molecules. Specific primers in the conserved constant-segment region were used to synthesize first-strand cDNA for the TCR alpha and beta chains. To control for contamination, each cDNA library was double barcoded with a SMART-Mk sample barcode plus Illumina barcodes. TruSeq adapter sequences along with Illumina sample barcodes were introduced in two successive PCR steps. The Illumina HiSeq platform was used with custom primers to sequence TCR alpha and beta cDNA libraries. On the authors' methods: Raw reads were processed with MiGEC to extract unique molecular identifiers, and MiXCR was used to determine CDR3 positions. Recombination models were inferred per individual with the repgenHMM and IGoR tools using an EM algorithm. Shared clonotype analysis was performed with the tcR package in R, normalizing sharing by the product of cloneset sizes. To study raw recombination without the effects of thymic and clonal selection, out-of-frame nonproductive sequences were analyzed. TCRdb ran its own pipeline on the public reads, namely fastp trimming at Q25 and MiXCR clone calling, and kept in-frame beta chains. Every entry covers one CDR3 protein and lists the most common genes and DNA from its rows. The V and J calls were not made by the authors but by TCRdb's processing. Across this sample there are roughly 230,000 distinct CDR3 sequences, with about 8.3% seen only once. Approximately 3% of the sample comes from the top ten.

V loses 4 bases of germline sequence and J loses 7 bases, and the interval between the two ends is 10 bases. CDR1 and CDR2 were assigned from the germline V gene as MGHDK and SYGVNS. The CDR3 spans 12 residues, from the cysteine through the phenylalanine. Only CDR3 DNA remains: 36 bases, in frame from the first base. This same sample was also taken into another study, of yellow fever vaccine responses in identical twins. In that second paper, the authors write: According to the authors, in identical twins the way T cells responded to vaccination appeared partly convergent and partly personalized. In identical twins, the study followed T cell clones that responded to the vaccine with precision.

Sequencing used CD8+ T cells sorted from blood. The rearrangement joined TRBV25-1 to TRBJ1-1; no D gene is confidently identified. The TCR was taken from a woman younger than 35 in good health. Here the CDR3 is given as CASSAPDREAFF. The DNA sequence is TGTGCCAGCAGTGCCCCGGACCGTGAAGCTTTCTTT.